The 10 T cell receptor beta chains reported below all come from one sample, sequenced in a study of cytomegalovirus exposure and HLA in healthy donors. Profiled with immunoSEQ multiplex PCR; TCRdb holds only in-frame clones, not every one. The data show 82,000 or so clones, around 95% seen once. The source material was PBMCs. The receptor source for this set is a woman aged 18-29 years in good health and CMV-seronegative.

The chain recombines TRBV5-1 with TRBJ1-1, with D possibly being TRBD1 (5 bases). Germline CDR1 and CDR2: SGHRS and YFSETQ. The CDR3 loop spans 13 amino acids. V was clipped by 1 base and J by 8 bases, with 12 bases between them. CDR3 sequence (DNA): TGCGCCAGCAGCTTGCAAGTTCAGGGAGAAGCTTTCTTT. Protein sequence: CASSLQVQGEAFF.

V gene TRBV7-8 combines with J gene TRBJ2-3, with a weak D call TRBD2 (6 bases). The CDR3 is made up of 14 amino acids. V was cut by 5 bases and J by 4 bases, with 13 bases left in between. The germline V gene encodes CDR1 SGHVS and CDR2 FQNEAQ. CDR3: CASSVVGGPDTQYF. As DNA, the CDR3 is TGTGCCAGCAGCGTAGTCGGGGGACCAGATACGCAGTATTTT.

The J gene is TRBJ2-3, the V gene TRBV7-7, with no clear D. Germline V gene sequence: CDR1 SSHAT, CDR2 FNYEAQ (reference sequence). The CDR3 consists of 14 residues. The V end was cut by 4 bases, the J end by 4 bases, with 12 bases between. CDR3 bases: TGTGCCAGCAGCTCAGAGAGGAGCTCAGATACGCAGTATTTT. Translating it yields CASSSERSSDTQYF.

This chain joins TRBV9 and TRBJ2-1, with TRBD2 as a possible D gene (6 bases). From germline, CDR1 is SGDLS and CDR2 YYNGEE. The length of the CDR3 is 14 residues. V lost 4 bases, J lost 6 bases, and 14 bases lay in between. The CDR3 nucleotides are TGTGCCAGCAGCCCTCGACTAGTTTTCAATGAGCAGTTCTTC. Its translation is CASSPRLVFNEQFF. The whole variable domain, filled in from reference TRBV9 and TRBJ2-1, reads DSGVTQTPKHLITATGQRVTLRCSPRSGDLSVYWYQQSLDQGLQFLIQYYNGEERAKGNILERFSAQQFPDLHSELNLSSLELGDSALYFCASSPRLVFNEQFFGPGTRLTVL.

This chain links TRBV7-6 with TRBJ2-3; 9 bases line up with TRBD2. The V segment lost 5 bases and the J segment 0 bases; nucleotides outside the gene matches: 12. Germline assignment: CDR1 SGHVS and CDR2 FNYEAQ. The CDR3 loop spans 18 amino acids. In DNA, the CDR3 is TGTGCCAGCAGCCCGAGCGCCATAGCGGGAGCTAGCACAGATACGCAGTATTTT. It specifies CASSPSAIAGASTDTQYF.

Written as DNA, the CDR3 is TGCGCCAGCAGCTTGGGACTAGGGGAGCAGTACTTC. It encodes CASSLGLGEQYF. The chain employs TRBV5-1 and TRBJ2-7, with D possibly TRBD2 on 6 matching bases. Germline CDR1 is SGHRS and CDR2 is YFSETQ. Trimming took off 0 bases at V and 7 bases at J, with 8 bases between the two ends. There are 12 residues in the CDR3.

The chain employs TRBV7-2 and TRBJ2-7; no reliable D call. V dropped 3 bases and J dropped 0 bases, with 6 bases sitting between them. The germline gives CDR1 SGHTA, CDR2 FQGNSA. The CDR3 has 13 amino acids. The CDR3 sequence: CASSFGGSYEQYF. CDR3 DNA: TGTGCCAGCAGCTTCGGCGGCTCCTACGAGCAGTACTTC.

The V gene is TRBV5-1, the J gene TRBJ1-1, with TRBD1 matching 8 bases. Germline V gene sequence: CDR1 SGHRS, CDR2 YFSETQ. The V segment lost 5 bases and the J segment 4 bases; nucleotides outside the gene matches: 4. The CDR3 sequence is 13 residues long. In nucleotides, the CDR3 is TGCGCCAGCAGTCTAACAGGGGGCACTGAAGCTTTCTTT. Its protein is CASSLTGGTEAFF. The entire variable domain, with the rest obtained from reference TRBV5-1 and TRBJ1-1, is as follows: KAGVTQTPRYLIKTRGQQVTLSCSPISGHRSVSWYQQTPGQGLQFLFEYFSETQRNKGNFPGRFSGRQFSNSRSEMNVSTLELGDSALYLCASSLTGGTEAFFGQGTRLTVV.

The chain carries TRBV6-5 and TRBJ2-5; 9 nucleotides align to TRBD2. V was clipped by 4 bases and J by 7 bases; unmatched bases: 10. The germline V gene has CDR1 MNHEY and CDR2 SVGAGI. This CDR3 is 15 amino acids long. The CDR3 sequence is CASSSPGTSRVTQYF. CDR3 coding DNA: TGTGCCAGCAGTTCCCCCGGGACTAGCCGTGTGACCCAGTACTTC.

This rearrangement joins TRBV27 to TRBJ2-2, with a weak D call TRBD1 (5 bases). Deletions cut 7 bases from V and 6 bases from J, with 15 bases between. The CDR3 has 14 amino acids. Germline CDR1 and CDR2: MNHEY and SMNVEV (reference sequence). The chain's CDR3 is CASKSRVLAGELFF. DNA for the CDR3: TGTGCCAGCAAGAGCAGGGTACTGGCCGGGGAGCTGTTTTTT.